A selection of T cell receptor beta chains follows, all from one sample in a study of OX40 agonist ivuxolimab in advanced cancers. Measured with immunoSEQ multiplex PCR; TCRdb has only the in-frame clones, and not every one. The sample holds 67,000 or so clones, approximately 90% seen once. Here the sequenced sample was CD4+ or CD8+ T cells sorted from blood, taken in a trial of the OX40 agonist ivuxolimab. These receptors were collected from an adult with an advanced solid tumor such as melanoma, head and neck, liver or kidney cancer. The CDR3 runs from the conserved cysteine through the conserved F or W. The order of the fields is CDR3 DNA, CDR3 protein, J gene, V gene, clone size, D gene. D genes are given only for firm matches. The size of a clone is reported for some rows only, either as once, few or many, or as a class for expanded clones.

TGTGCCAGCAGTTACTCCCGGGGGGCCGGCTACGAGCAGTACTTC | CASSYSRGAGYEQYF | TRBJ2-7 | TRBV6-5 | few | .
TGCGCCAGCAGTAGAGGACTAGCGGGGCCAGATACGCAGTATTTT | CASSRGLAGPDTQYF | TRBJ2-3 | TRBV10-2 | . | TRBD2
TGTGCCAGCAGTGAAGCGCTTCCCACCAAAGCTTTCTTT | CASSEALPTKAFF | TRBJ1-1 | TRBV2 | . | .
TGTGCCAGCAGCTTGGGACAGGGAGGGCAGTACTTC | CASSLGQGGQYF | TRBJ2-7 | TRBV7-6 | . | TRBD1
TGCGCCAGCAGCTTGGAAGGTAGCTCCTACAATGAGCAGTTCTTC | CASSLEGSSYNEQFF | TRBJ2-1 | TRBV5-1 | . | .
TGTGCCAGCCAAGGGGGGACAGGAAACTCCTACGAGCAGTACTTC | CASQGGTGNSYEQYF | TRBJ2-7 | TRBV6-1 | . | TRBD1
TGTGCCAGCAGCTTGTATACGCTAGCGGGGGAAAACCGGGGAGATACGCAGTATTTT | CASSLYTLAGENRGDTQYF | TRBJ2-3 | TRBV5-4 | . | TRBD2
TGTGCCAGCAGCGTAGGGCCTCTCAATACGGGGACAGATACGCAGTATTTT | CASSVGPLNTGTDTQYF | TRBJ2-3 | TRBV9 | . | .
TGTGCCAGCAGCTTACAGCGGGGTTCCACAGATACGCAGTATTTT | CASSLQRGSTDTQYF | TRBJ2-3 | TRBV7-2 | . | TRBD2
TGTGCCAGCAGTTTCGGCAGTCGCAATCAGCCCCAGCATTTT | CASSFGSRNQPQHF | TRBJ1-5 | TRBV28 | . | .
TGTGCCAGCAGCCCCCTCCGAAACACCGGGGAGCTGTTTTTT | CASSPLRNTGELFF | TRBJ2-2 | TRBV7-6 | . | .
TGTGCCAGCAGCCGGGACAGCAACCAAGAGACCCAGTACTTC | CASSRDSNQETQYF | TRBJ2-5 | TRBV7-2 | . | TRBD1
TGTGCCAGCAGCCCGGGAACCAGGCGAGGCTACACCTTC | CASSPGTRRGYTF | TRBJ1-2 | TRBV11-1 | . | .
TGCAGTGCTATTAGGGACAGAGAGCAGTACTTC | CSAIRDREQYF | TRBJ2-7 | TRBV20-1 | . | TRBD1
TGTGCCAGCATCCGAGCGGGGAAAGGGACCGATGAGCAGTTCTTC | CASIRAGKGTDEQFF | TRBJ2-1 | TRBV28 | . | TRBD2
TGTGCCAGCAGTCCCCGACAGGGGCCTGGAAACACCATATATTTT | CASSPRQGPGNTIYF | TRBJ1-3 | TRBV6-1 | few | TRBD1
TGTGCCAGCAGCTTGGTCCCAGGGATTAATTCACCCCTCCACTTT | CASSLVPGINSPLHF | TRBJ1-6 | TRBV5-5 | . | .
TGTGCCATCAAGAGTTCGGAAGAGACCCAGTACTTC | CAIKSSEETQYF | TRBJ2-5 | TRBV10-3 | . | .
TGTGCCAGCAGGATTACGTACGAGGGGTACTTC | CASRITYEGYF | TRBJ2-7 | TRBV2 | . | .
TGTGCCAGCAGCGCAAGACTCCCAGGGTCAGCTAATGAAAAACTGTTTTTT | CASSARLPGSANEKLFF | TRBJ1-4 | TRBV5-4 | . | .
TGTGCCAGCAGCCCCGATTCTAGCGGGGGGGGTGGTGAGACCCAGTACTTC | CASSPDSSGGGGETQYF | TRBJ2-5 | TRBV7-2 | once | TRBD2
TGTGCCAGCTCACCGGGACAGTTCTACGAGCAGTACTTC | CASSPGQFYEQYF | TRBJ2-7 | TRBV18 | . | TRBD1
TGTGCCAGCAGGGGTTACACTGAAGCTTTCTTT | CASRGYTEAFF | TRBJ1-1 | TRBV2 | . | .
TGTGCCAGCAGTGCTTTACAGGGATCCGAAAAACTGTTTTTT | CASSALQGSEKLFF | TRBJ1-4 | TRBV2 | . | .
TGTGCCAGCACCCCGGGCACTGAAGCTTTCTTT | CASTPGTEAFF | TRBJ1-1 | TRBV6-1 | . | .
TGTGCCAGTGGCGGTTGGTCCCGAAACACCATATATTTT | CASGGWSRNTIYF | TRBJ1-3 | TRBV4-2 | few | .
TGTGCCAGCAGCGCTTTCGTGCAGGCTTTGGGCGGGGAGCTGTTTTTT | CASSAFVQALGGELFF | TRBJ2-2 | TRBV2 | . | .
TGCAGCGTTTCGAAGACAGGGTCGGAGACCCAGTACTTC | CSVSKTGSETQYF | TRBJ2-5 | TRBV29-1 | . | TRBD1
TGTGCCAGCAGTGAAGGGGGGCTTTACTACGAGCAGTACTTC | CASSEGGLYYEQYF | TRBJ2-7 | TRBV6-5 | . | .
TGCGCCAGCAGCCAAGGATCACAGGGAAGTGTAAATGAGCAGTTCTTC | CASSQGSQGSVNEQFF | TRBJ2-1 | TRBV4-3 | . | .
TGTGCCACCAGCAGAGCGGGCAGGGGGGATGAAAAACTGTTTTTT | CATSRAGRGDEKLFF | TRBJ1-4 | TRBV15 | few | TRBD1
TGTGCCAGCAGCCCACCAGCGGGGGCAGCACCAGTTAAATACAATGAGCAGTTCTTC | CASSPPAGAAPVKYNEQFF | TRBJ2-1 | TRBV7-9 | . | TRBD2
TGTGCCAGCAGCTTAGGTTTTGGACAGGAGACGTACAATGAGCAGTTCTTC | CASSLGFGQETYNEQFF | TRBJ2-1 | TRBV7-3 | . | TRBD1
TGTGCCAGCAGCTTGCTGGGGTATGGCTACACCTTC | CASSLLGYGYTF | TRBJ1-2 | TRBV5-6 | . | .
TGCAGCGTAGACGGAGGGACATCGGATACGCAGTATTTT | CSVDGGTSDTQYF | TRBJ2-3 | TRBV29-1 | . | .
TGTGCCAGTAAGGGACAGTTTAACACTGAAGCTTTCTTT | CASKGQFNTEAFF | TRBJ1-1 | TRBV19 | . | TRBD1
TGTGCCTGGAGGTCCCGGCGGGACACTGAAGCTTTCTTT | CAWRSRRDTEAFF | TRBJ1-1 | TRBV30 | . | .
TGTGCCAGCAGCCCCTCCTTGGGACAGGCGTCCTACGAGCAGTACTTC | CASSPSLGQASYEQYF | TRBJ2-7 | TRBV25-1 | . | TRBD1
TGTGCCAGCAGCGCCGGGACAGAGACCACTAATGAAAAACTGTTTTTT | CASSAGTETTNEKLFF | TRBJ1-4 | TRBV9 | . | TRBD1
TGTGCCAGCAGTGTAGACGGGAACACCGGGGAGCTGTTTTTT | CASSVDGNTGELFF | TRBJ2-2 | TRBV2 | . | .
TGTGCCAGCAGCTGGGGTGGTAGCGGGGGCCCCTCGGAGACCCAGTACTTC | CASSWGGSGGPSETQYF | TRBJ2-5 | TRBV5-6 | . | TRBD2
TGTGCCAGCAGGACGATCGGGAGGGGCTACGAGCAGTACTTC | CASRTIGRGYEQYF | TRBJ2-7 | TRBV2 | . | TRBD2
TGTGCCATCAGTCTAAACCAAGAGACTAGCGGGGGGGCTGGAGATACGCAGTATTTT | CAISLNQETSGGAGDTQYF | TRBJ2-3 | TRBV10-3 | . | TRBD2
TGTGCCAGCAGTGACTCGAGGAGCTCCTACGAGCAGTACTTC | CASSDSRSSYEQYF | TRBJ2-7 | TRBV6-4 | . | .
TGTGCCTGGAGTCCTTCGGGACTTTGGGGTCACTACGAGCAGTACTTC | CAWSPSGLWGHYEQYF | TRBJ2-7 | TRBV30 | . | .
TGTGCCATCAGTGAGTCAAGGGAGGGGAACACTGAAGCTTTCTTT | CAISESREGNTEAFF | TRBJ1-1 | TRBV10-3 | once | .
TGTGCCAGCACCTCAGGGGTAGGGTCACCCCTCCACTTT | CASTSGVGSPLHF | TRBJ1-6 | TRBV7-2 | . | .
TGTGCCAGCAGCCTAGCGGGGGTATACAATGAGCAGTTCTTC | CASSLAGVYNEQFF | TRBJ2-1 | TRBV6-1 | . | TRBD2
TGTGCCAGCAGCCACCAACAGGGGTCTGACACTGAAGCTTTCTTT | CASSHQQGSDTEAFF | TRBJ1-1 | TRBV5-4 | . | TRBD1
TGCGCCAGCAGCCAAGATATAGTTAATGAAAAACTGTTTTTT | CASSQDIVNEKLFF | TRBJ1-4 | TRBV4-3 | few | .
TGTGCCAGCAGTTACTCTTACCGCACCGGGGAGCTGTTTTTT | CASSYSYRTGELFF | TRBJ2-2 | TRBV6-6 | . | .
TGTGCCAGCAGCAAAGCTCTAGCGGGGGGCCCTGATGCCGACCAAGAGACCCAGTACTTC | CASSKALAGGPDADQETQYF | TRBJ2-5 | TRBV21-1 | . | .
TGTGCCACCAGCTCTCCTTTAGCGGGGGCAGAGACCCAGTACTTC | CATSSPLAGAETQYF | TRBJ2-5 | TRBV15 | . | TRBD2
TGCGCCAGCAGCCAAGAAGGGTACGAGCAGTACTTC | CASSQEGYEQYF | TRBJ2-7 | TRBV4-1 | . | .
TGTGCCAGCAGCTTAAAACAGGGGAGAGGGCAAGAGACCCAGTACTTC | CASSLKQGRGQETQYF | TRBJ2-5 | TRBV5-4 | . | TRBD1
TGTGCCAGCAGGGGGACAGGGTGGGGAAACACCATATATTTT | CASRGTGWGNTIYF | TRBJ1-3 | TRBV6-5 | . | TRBD1
TGCAGCGGGGGACAGGGCACTGAAGCTTTCTTT | CSGGQGTEAFF | TRBJ1-1 | TRBV29-1 | . | TRBD1